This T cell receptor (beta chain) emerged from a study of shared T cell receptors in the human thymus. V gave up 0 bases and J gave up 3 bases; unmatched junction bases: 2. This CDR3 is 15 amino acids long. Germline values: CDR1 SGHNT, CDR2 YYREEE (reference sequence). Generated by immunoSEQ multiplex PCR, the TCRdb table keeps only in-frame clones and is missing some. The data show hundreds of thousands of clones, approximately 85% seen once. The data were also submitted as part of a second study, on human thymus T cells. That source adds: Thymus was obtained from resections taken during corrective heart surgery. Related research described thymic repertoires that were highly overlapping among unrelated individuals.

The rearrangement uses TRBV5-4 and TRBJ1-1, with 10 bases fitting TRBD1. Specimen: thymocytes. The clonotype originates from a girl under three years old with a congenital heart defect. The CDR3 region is CASSLGGTGDTEAFF. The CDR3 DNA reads TGTGCCAGCAGCTTGGGCGGGACAGGGGACACTGAAGCTTTCTTT. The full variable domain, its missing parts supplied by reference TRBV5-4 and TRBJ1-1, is ETGVTQSPTHLIKTRGQQVTLRCSSQSGHNTVSWYQQALGQGPQFIFQYYREEENGRGNFPPRFSGLQFPNYSSELNVNALELDDSALYLCASSLGGTGDTEAFFGQGTRLTVV.